This TCR beta chain was sequenced in a study of blood T cell repertoires in COVID-19. Repertoires were generated with immunoSEQ multiplex PCR, while TCRdb's copy carries only in-frame clones and drops some. The table records about 11,000 clones, 84% of them present only once. This CDR3 spans 15 amino acids. The sample comprised peripheral blood. The source of this sequence is a man between 45 and 60 years old with active COVID-19. The rearrangement uses TRBV12-2 and TRBJ1-5; TRBD1 is the table's D call, not checked against the DNA. TRBV12-2 is a known pseudogene. The CDR3: CASRPQGTVNQPQHF. CDR3 sequence (DNA): TGTGCAAGTCGCCCCCAGGGGACAGTCAATCAGCCCCAGCATTTT.